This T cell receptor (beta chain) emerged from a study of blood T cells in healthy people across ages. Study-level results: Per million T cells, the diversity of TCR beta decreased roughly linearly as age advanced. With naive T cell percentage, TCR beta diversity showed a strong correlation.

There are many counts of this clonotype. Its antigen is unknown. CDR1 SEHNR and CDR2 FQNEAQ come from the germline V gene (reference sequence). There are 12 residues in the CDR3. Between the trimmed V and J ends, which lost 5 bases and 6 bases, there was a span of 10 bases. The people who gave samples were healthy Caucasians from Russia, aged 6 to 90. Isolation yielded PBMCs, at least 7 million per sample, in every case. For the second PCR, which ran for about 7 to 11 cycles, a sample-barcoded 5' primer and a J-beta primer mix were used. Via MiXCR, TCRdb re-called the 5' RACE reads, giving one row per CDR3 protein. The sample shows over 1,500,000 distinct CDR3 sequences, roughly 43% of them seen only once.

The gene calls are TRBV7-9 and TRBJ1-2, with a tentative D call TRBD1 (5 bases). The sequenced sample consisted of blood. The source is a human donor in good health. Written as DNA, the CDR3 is TGTGCCAGCAGCCTTCTGGGGGATGGCTACACCTTC. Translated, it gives CASSLLGDGYTF. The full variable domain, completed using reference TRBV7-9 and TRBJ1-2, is DTGVSQNPRHKITKRGQNVTFRCDPISEHNRLYWYRQTLGQGPEFLTYFQNEAQLEKSRLLSDRFSAERPKGSFSTLEIQRTEQGDSAMYLCASSLLGDGYTFGSGTRLTVV.